Shown below are 17 T cell receptor beta chains from a single sample sequenced in a study of OX40 agonist ivuxolimab in advanced cancers. Library preparation used the immunoSEQ multiplex PCR assay. The clones in this table, taken by TCRdb from immuneACCESS, are in-frame only. Not every clone is retained; where verified, under half of the shortfall comes from an unresolved V gene, and the cause of the rest is unknown. Here the sample has tens of thousands of clones; 80% to 90% occur a single time. Of the sample, 1.1% falls within the top ten clones. Sample: CD4+ or CD8+ T cells sorted from blood, taken in a trial of the OX40 agonist ivuxolimab. The receptors stem from an adult with an advanced solid tumor such as melanoma, head and neck, liver or kidney cancer.

The chain couples TRBV6-5 to TRBJ1-2; TRBD1 agrees at 8 bases. Germline trimming cut 0 bases from V and 8 bases from J; bases unmatched to any gene: 11. This CDR3 spans 16 amino acids. Germline V gene sequence: CDR1 MNHEY, CDR2 SVGAGI. CDR3 sequence: CASSYSTLQGAGGYTF. CDR3 DNA: TGTGCCAGCAGTTACTCCACGCTTCAGGGGGCTGGCGGCTACACCTTC.

The chain links TRBV6-5 to TRBJ1-3; D gene uncertain. This CDR3 comprises 11 residues. Trimming left V 6 bases short and J 7 bases short, with 7 bases between. Germline V CDR1 and CDR2: MNHEY, SVGAGI. The CDR3 nucleotides read TGTGCCAGCAGCGCCGGGAACACCATATATTTT. Translating it yields CASSAGNTIYF.

This sequence joins TRBV10-3 and TRBJ2-3; no definite D call. Germline V gives CDR1 ENHRY, CDR2 SYGVKD. This CDR3 comprises 15 residues. Trimming left V 4 bases short and J 1 base short, with 12 bases between. The CDR3 DNA reads as TGTGCCATCAGTGCCTCCCTGGAACGCACAGATACGCAGTATTTT. Amino acids: CAISASLERTDTQYF.

The rearrangement uses TRBV9 and TRBJ1-2; D uncertain. This CDR3 has 12 residues. Germline values: CDR1 SGDLS, CDR2 YYNGEE. Trimming removed 3 bases at V and 8 bases at J, with 11 bases between. The CDR3 coding sequence is TGTGCCAGCAGCGAGTTCTTCGGGGGCTACACCTTC. Translation gives CASSEFFGGYTF.

The CDR3 region has the DNA TGTGCCAGCTCACCACCAGGGCCATCCACCGGGGAGCTGTTTTTT. It is translated as CASSPPGPSTGELFF. The V gene is TRBV18, the J gene TRBJ2-2; the D is unclear. This CDR3 comprises 15 residues. CDR1 and CDR2 (germline): KGHSH, LQKENI. V was shortened by 0 bases and J by 4 bases, with 9 bases between the two germline ends. The full variable domain, in which reference TRBV18 and TRBJ2-2 provide the parts outside the CDR3, is NAGVMQNPRHLVRRRGQEARLRCSPMKGHSHVYWYRQLPEEGLKFMVYLQKENIIDESGMPKERFSAEFPKEGPSILRIQQVVRGDSAAYFCASSPPGPSTGELFFGEGSRLTVL.

This clone was observed once. The CDR3 DNA reads as TGTGCCAGCAGTTCCTCCCGGGCGTCACATGAAGCTTTCTTT. Residues: CASSSSRASHEAFF. The chain employs TRBV7-8 and TRBJ1-1, with D unclear. V lost 6 bases and J lost 7, with 18 bases in between. Germline V gene lookup returns CDR1 SGHVS and CDR2 FQNEAQ. This CDR3 has 14 residues.

The chain carries TRBV6-5 and TRBJ2-6; no clear D gene. Deletions cut 3 bases from V and 0 bases from J, with 9 bases between. The CDR3 sequence is 16 residues long. CDR1 and CDR2 (germline): MNHEY, SVGAGI. CDR3 bases: TGTGCCAGCAGTTATGGGGATTTCTCTGGGGCCAACGTCCTGACTTTC. Its protein is CASSYGDFSGANVLTF.

The genes are TRBV6-5 and TRBJ2-2; D gene uncertain. V was shortened by 5 bases and J by 3 bases, with 13 bases between the two germline ends. Germline V lookup: CDR1 MNHEY, CDR2 SVGAGI. This CDR3 has 15 amino acids. The CDR3 region has the DNA TGTGCCAGCAGTAAATCCAGCCCGGACACCGGGGAGCTGTTTTTT. It translates to CASSKSSPDTGELFF.

In this sample, this clone turned up a few times. V gene TRBV28 combines with J gene TRBJ2-2; perhaps TRBD1 as D (6 bases). Germline V CDR1 and CDR2: MDHEN, SYDVKM. The V end lost 5 bases, the J end lost 2 bases, and 12 bases lay between the germline ends. This CDR3 region has 15 residues. Written as DNA, the CDR3 is TGTGCCAGCAGTATCGGGACAACAAACACCGGGGAGCTGTTTTTT. This gives the protein CASSIGTTNTGELFF.

The chain couples TRBV14 to TRBJ1-2, with D tentatively TRBD1 (5 bases). V lost 2 bases and J 7 bases, leaving 14 bases between the germline ends. The CDR3 covers 14 residues. Germline CDR1 SGHDN, CDR2 FVKESK. The CDR3 nucleotides are TGTGCCAGCAGCCAAAGGTTGGGGGTTGGTGGCTACACCTTC. Amino acid sequence: CASSQRLGVGGYTF.

The chain employs TRBV27 and TRBJ1-2; D is undetermined. This CDR3 is 15 amino acids long. Trimming removed 5 bases from V and 7 bases from J, with 20 bases in between. Germline V gives CDR1 MNHEY, CDR2 SMNVEV (reference sequence). The CDR3 bases are TGTGCCAGCAGTCCCGGACTGCTATTTGGGAGTGGCTACACCTTC. Protein: CASSPGLLFGSGYTF.

This clone was counted once. This chain connects TRBV6-5 to TRBJ1-2, with D possibly being TRBD1 (6 bases). In germline, CDR1 is MNHEY, CDR2 SVGAGI. Trimming removed 6 bases at V and 4 bases at J, with 18 bases between. The CDR3 covers 15 residues. The CDR3 DNA reads TGTGCCAGCAGACCTACCGGGGGCTTAGGCTATGGCTACACCTTC. It encodes CASRPTGGLGYGYTF.

The chain joins TRBV9 to TRBJ2-1, with D possibly being TRBD1 (6 bases). Looked up from germline, CDR1 is SGDLS and CDR2 is YYNGEE. Trimming removed 4 bases from V and 6 bases from J, with 20 bases in between. The CDR3 totals 16 residues. CDR3 bases: TGTGCCAGCAGCATCTGGACAGCCTCAGGGACCAATGAGCAGTTCTTC. This translates into CASSIWTASGTNEQFF.

The gene calls are TRBV7-9 and TRBJ2-1; D may be TRBD1 (5 bases). This CDR3 contains 14 residues. Trimming pared 8 bases from V and 4 bases from J, leaving 15 bases between. Germline CDR1 SEHNR, CDR2 FQNEAQ (reference sequence). In DNA, the CDR3 is TGTGCCAGCGGCGCGACAGTCCCGTACAATGAGCAGTTCTTC. It translates to CASGATVPYNEQFF.

The chain carries TRBV28 and TRBJ2-1, with D uncertain. The CDR3 contains 16 residues. Germline V gene data show CDR1 as MDHEN and CDR2 as SYDVKM. V lost 5 bases and J 6 bases, leaving 20 bases between the germline ends. Written as DNA, the CDR3 is TGTGCCAGCAGTGTGCTGAAAATTCCGAAAGGCAATGAGCAGTTCTTC. Encoded protein: CASSVLKIPKGNEQFF.

This clone was found once. The chain couples TRBV14 to TRBJ1-6; weak D call: TRBD1 (5 bases). The germline V and J ends were trimmed by 3 bases and 7 bases, with 25 bases remaining between them. The CDR3 length is 19 residues. Germline V gene data show CDR1 as SGHDN and CDR2 as FVKESK. Written as DNA, the CDR3 is TGTGCCAGCAGCCAGACCCAGGTTTTGAGGGGATATGTGAATTCACCCCTCCACTTT. Its protein is CASSQTQVLRGYVNSPLHF.

The rearrangement links TRBV5-4 to TRBJ2-2, with D possibly TRBD1 on 5 matching bases. The CDR3 length is 15 residues. Trimming took off 3 bases at V and 6 bases at J, with 15 bases between the two ends. Germline CDR1 SGHNT, CDR2 YYREEE (reference sequence). CDR3 residues: CASSSRLGEAGELFF. CDR3 nucleotide sequence: TGTGCCAGCAGCTCCCGCTTAGGGGAAGCCGGGGAGCTGTTTTTT.